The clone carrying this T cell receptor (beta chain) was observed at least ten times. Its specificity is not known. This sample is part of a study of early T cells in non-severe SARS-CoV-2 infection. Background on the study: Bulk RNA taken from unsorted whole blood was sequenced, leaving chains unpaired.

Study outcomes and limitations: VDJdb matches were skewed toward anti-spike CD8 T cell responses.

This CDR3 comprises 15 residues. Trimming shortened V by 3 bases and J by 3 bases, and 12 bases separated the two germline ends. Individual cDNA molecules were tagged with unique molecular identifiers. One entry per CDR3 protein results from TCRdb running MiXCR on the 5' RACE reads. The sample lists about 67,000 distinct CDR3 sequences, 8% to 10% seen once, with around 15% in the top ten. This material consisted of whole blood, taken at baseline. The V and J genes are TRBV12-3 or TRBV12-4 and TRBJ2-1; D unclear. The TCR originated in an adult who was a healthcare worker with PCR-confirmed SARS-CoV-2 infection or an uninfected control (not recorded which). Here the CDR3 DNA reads TGTGCCAGCAGTTTTGGGGTAGGTGGCTACAATGAGCAGTTCTTC. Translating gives CASSFGVGGYNEQFF.